This T cell receptor (beta chain) was identified in a study of blood T cell repertoires in COVID-19. Generated by immunoSEQ multiplex PCR, the TCRdb table keeps only in-frame clones and is missing some. This table holds 90,000 to 120,000 clones, 87% found once. In germline, CDR1 is SGHDN, CDR2 FVKESK. V lost 0 bases to trimming and J lost 0 bases, with 5 bases between them. CDR3 size: 14 residues. The J gene is TRBJ1-1, the V gene TRBV14; D is uncertain. What was sequenced was peripheral blood. This TCR was sampled from a man in his fifties or sixties with acute or convalescent COVID-19. Here the CDR3 reads CASSQEGMNTEAFF. CDR3 sequence (DNA): TGTGCCAGCAGCCAAGAGGGCATGAACACTGAAGCTTTCTTT.